A selection of T cell receptor beta chains follows, all from one sample in a study of CD8 T cells in ankylosing spondylitis. TCRdb reprocessed the 5' RACE reads with MiXCR, giving one entry per CDR3 protein. The sample lists 85,000 to 100,000 distinct CDR3 sequences, roughly 8% occurring once. Sequenced input: blood, either unsorted or a sorted T cell fraction (not recorded which). Receptors originate from a male donor with ankylosing spondylitis or in good health (not recorded which). Each CDR3 is given with its conserved first and last residue. Fields, in order: D gene, clone size, J gene, V gene, CDR3 DNA, CDR3 protein. The D gene is left open where the match is weak. Expanded clones are given a class, and other clones once, few, many or no size at all.

-,many,TRBJ1-2,TRBV12-3/TRBV12-4,TGTGCCAGCAGCTTCAGAGATCGCTACACCTTC,CASSFRDRYTF
TRBD1,few,TRBJ1-2,TRBV5-1,TGCGTCAGCAGCTTGGGACAGGGGGCGTTCGACGGCTACACCTTC,CVSSLGQGAFDGYTF
TRBD1,many,TRBJ2-3,TRBV27,TGTGCCAGCAGTCCCGGACAGGGGGTGATCACAGATACGCAGTATTTT,CASSPGQGVITDTQYF
-,many,TRBJ1-3,TRBV12-3/TRBV12-4,TGTGCCAGCAGTTTAGCGCACGGGGGCTCAAACCGAAACACCATATATTTT,CASSLAHGGSNRNTIYF
TRBD1,-,TRBJ2-5,TRBV10-3,TGTGCCATCAGTGTTTACAGGGGGCAAGAGACCCAGTACTTC,CAISVYRGQETQYF
TRBD1,many,TRBJ1-6,TRBV13,TGTGCCAGCAGTTTCCTAGGGGGCGATTCACCCCTCCACTTT,CASSFLGGDSPLHF
-,many,TRBJ2-3,TRBV28,TGTGCCAGCAGTCCCCGACACCTTCGGACAGATACGCAGTATTTT,CASSPRHLRTDTQYF
-,many,TRBJ1-1,TRBV15,TGTGCCACTACGGGGCACCAAGGGGGCACTGAAGCTTTCTTT,CATTGHQGGTEAFF
TRBD1,few,TRBJ1-1,TRBV7-9,TGTGCCAGCAGCGCGCCCCAGGGGGCTCCTGAAGCTTTCTTT,CASSAPQGAPEAFF
-,many,TRBJ2-2,TRBV7-2,TGTGCCAGCAGCTTAGAGGGTATTCCTACCGGGGAGCTGTTTTTT,CASSLEGIPTGELFF
-,many,TRBJ1-1,TRBV12-3/TRBV12-4,TGTGCCAGCAGTTTCGGTAAGGGGGAAGCTTTCTTT,CASSFGKGEAFF
TRBD2,many,TRBJ2-3,TRBV4-1,TGCGCCAGCAGCCGACCTCCTAGCGGAAGCACAGATACGCAGTATTTT,CASSRPPSGSTDTQYF
TRBD2,many,TRBJ2-2,TRBV7-3,TGTGCCAGCAGCGCTAGCGGGGGGCCAAACACCGGGGAGCTGTTTTTT,CASSASGGPNTGELFF
-,many,TRBJ2-2,TRBV10-2,TGCGCCAGCAAGTTCGGCACCGGGGAGCTGTTTTTT,CASKFGTGELFF
-,many,TRBJ2-7,TRBV6-5,TGTGCCAGCAGTTACTCAGGCAGCTCCTACGAGCAGTACTTC,CASSYSGSSYEQYF
-,-,TRBJ2-3,TRBV12-3/TRBV12-4,TGTGCCACCAACACAGATACGCAGTATTTT,CATNTDTQYF
-,many,TRBJ1-5,TRBV4-1,TGCGCCAGCAGCCAAGATCGGGGGGGAGTCGGGCCCCAGCATTTT,CASSQDRGGVGPQHF
-,-,TRBJ1-2,TRBV4-3,TGCGCCAGCAGCCAGGACCGGGCCGTCCCCTGGGGCTACACCTTC,CASSQDRAVPWGYTF
-,few,TRBJ1-1,TRBV20-1,TGCAGTGCTCTGAGGGTGAGCACTGAAGCTTTCTTT,CSALRVSTEAFF
-,many,TRBJ2-2,TRBV25-1,TGTGCCAGCAGGAGGGGTTCGGGCACCGGGGAGCTGTTTTTT,CASRRGSGTGELFF
TRBD2,many,TRBJ2-1,TRBV4-3,TGCGCCAGCAGCCAAGGGTTAGCGGGAGGCTTCTACAATGAGCAGTTCTTC,CASSQGLAGGFYNEQFF
-,many,TRBJ1-3,TRBV25-1,TGTGCCAGCAGTCTCACCTGGGGGAGCTCTGGAAACACCATATATTTT,CASSLTWGSSGNTIYF
-,many,TRBJ2-3,TRBV7-9,TGTGCCAGCAGCCACGGTGACTACACAGATACGCAGTATTTT,CASSHGDYTDTQYF
TRBD2,many,TRBJ2-1,TRBV11-2,TGTGCCAGCAGTCCGGGACTAGCGTACAATGAGCAGTTCTTC,CASSPGLAYNEQFF
-,many,TRBJ1-2,TRBV6-5,TGTGCCAGCAGTTACGACCCCAGGGGATCCTATGGCTACACCTTC,CASSYDPRGSYGYTF
-,many,TRBJ2-4,TRBV7-2,TGTGCCAGCAGCTTAGAAGGGTTCCCGGCGGACATTCAGTACTTC,CASSLEGFPADIQYF
-,many,TRBJ1-1,TRBV5-1,TGCGCCAGCAGCTTGCAGGGCCACACTGAAGCTTTCTTT,CASSLQGHTEAFF
-,many,TRBJ2-1,TRBV12-3/TRBV12-4,TGTGCCAGCAGTCCTTCCCGGCAGGGGGGGAATGAGCAGTTCTTC,CASSPSRQGGNEQFF
-,many,TRBJ2-1,TRBV5-1,TGCGCCAGCAGCTACTCCTACAATGAGCAGTTCTTC,CASSYSYNEQFF
-,many,TRBJ1-1,TRBV28,TGTGCCAGCAGTGCCCCGACAGAGAACACTGAAGCTTTCTTT,CASSAPTENTEAFF
TRBD1,-,TRBJ1-5,TRBV6-4,TGTGCCAGCAGGAGGACAGGAGAGTTTAGCAATCAGCCCCAGCATTTT,CASRRTGEFSNQPQHF
-,-,TRBJ1-5,TRBV12-3/TRBV12-4,TGTGCCAGCAGTTTGGGAGGGCGTGGAAATCAGCCCCAGCATTTT,CASSLGGRGNQPQHF
-,many,TRBJ2-5,TRBV29-1,TGCAGCGTATTCGGGCAGTCGGAGACCCAGTACTTC,CSVFGQSETQYF
-,many,TRBJ2-1,TRBV5-1,TGCGCCAGCAGTTTATCCGGACGATCGGACAATGAGCAGTTCTTC,CASSLSGRSDNEQFF
-,many,TRBJ2-2,TRBV7-3,TGTGCCAGCTCTACAAGCGCGAACACCGGGGAGCTGTTTTTT,CASSTSANTGELFF
TRBD2,many,TRBJ2-1,TRBV6-1,TGTGCCAGCAGTCCGGGGGGTATCTACAATGAGCAGTTCTTC,CASSPGGIYNEQFF
-,medium-sized,TRBJ1-3,TRBV20-1,TGCAGTGCTTCACGAGACTCCGGCTCTGGAAACACCATATATTTT,CSASRDSGSGNTIYF
TRBD2,many,TRBJ2-3,TRBV10-3,TGTGCCTCCACTAGCGGGAAGGGCACAGATACGCAGTATTTT,CASTSGKGTDTQYF
-,-,TRBJ1-1,TRBV7-9,TGTGCCAGCAGCCCCCGTGGGGAGGTCACTGAAGCTTTCTTT,CASSPRGEVTEAFF
-,many,TRBJ1-4,TRBV15,TGTGCCACCAGCAGAGATCCGGGAGCAACTAATGAAAAACTGTTTTTT,CATSRDPGATNEKLFF